This TCR beta chain was found in a study of blood T cells in healthy people across ages. Study-level points and caveats: CMV status of donors was unknown, possibly confounding expanded clonotype changes.

The CDR3 is 15 amino acids. Germline lookup yields CDR1 MNHEY and CDR2 SVGEGT. Deletions cut 4 bases from V and 2 bases from J, with 15 bases between. Samples had at least 6.5 million PBMCs isolated from them. This clonotype was seen at least ten times. Its antigen is undetermined. The second PCR ran roughly 7 to 12 cycles with a sample-barcoded 5' primer and J-beta primers. TCRdb re-analysed the 5' RACE reads in MiXCR, keeping a single row per CDR3 protein. Here the sample spans hundreds of thousands of distinct CDR3 sequences, about 21% being singletons. This clonotype was sampled from a man in his 70s in good health. This rearrangement joins TRBV6-2 or TRBV6-3 to TRBJ2-7; no reliable D call. The sample was blood. The CDR3 loop reads CASSSSRDTAYEQYF. CDR3 DNA sequence: TGTGCCAGCAGTTCCTCCCGCGACACCGCCTACGAGCAGTACTTC.